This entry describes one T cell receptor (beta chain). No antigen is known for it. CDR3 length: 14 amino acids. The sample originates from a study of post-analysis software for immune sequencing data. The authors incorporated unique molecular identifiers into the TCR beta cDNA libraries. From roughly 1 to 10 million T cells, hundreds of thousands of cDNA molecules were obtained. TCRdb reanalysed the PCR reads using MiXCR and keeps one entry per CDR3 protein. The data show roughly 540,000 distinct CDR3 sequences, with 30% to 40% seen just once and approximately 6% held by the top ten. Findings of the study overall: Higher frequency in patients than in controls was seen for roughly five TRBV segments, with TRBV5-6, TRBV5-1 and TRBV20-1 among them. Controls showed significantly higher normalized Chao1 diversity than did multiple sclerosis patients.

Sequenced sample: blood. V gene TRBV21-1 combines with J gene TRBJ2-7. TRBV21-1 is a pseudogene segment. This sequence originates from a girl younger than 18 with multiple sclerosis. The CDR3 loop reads CASTNRCATYEQYF. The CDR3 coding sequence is TGTGCCAGCACCAATCGATGCGCTACCTACGAGCAGTACTTC.